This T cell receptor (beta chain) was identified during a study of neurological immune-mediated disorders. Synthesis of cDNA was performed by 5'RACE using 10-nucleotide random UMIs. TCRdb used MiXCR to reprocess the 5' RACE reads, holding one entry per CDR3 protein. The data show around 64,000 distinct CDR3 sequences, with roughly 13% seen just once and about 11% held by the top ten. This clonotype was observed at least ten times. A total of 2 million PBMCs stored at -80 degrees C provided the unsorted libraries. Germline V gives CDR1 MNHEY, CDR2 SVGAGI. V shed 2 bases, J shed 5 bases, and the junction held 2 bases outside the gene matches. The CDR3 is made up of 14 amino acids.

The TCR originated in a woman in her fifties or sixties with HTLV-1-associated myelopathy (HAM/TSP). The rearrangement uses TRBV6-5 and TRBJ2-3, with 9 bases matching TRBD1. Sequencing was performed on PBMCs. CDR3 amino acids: CASSYETGGDTQYF. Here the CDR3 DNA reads TGTGCCAGCAGTTACGAGACAGGGGGAGATACGCAGTATTTT.